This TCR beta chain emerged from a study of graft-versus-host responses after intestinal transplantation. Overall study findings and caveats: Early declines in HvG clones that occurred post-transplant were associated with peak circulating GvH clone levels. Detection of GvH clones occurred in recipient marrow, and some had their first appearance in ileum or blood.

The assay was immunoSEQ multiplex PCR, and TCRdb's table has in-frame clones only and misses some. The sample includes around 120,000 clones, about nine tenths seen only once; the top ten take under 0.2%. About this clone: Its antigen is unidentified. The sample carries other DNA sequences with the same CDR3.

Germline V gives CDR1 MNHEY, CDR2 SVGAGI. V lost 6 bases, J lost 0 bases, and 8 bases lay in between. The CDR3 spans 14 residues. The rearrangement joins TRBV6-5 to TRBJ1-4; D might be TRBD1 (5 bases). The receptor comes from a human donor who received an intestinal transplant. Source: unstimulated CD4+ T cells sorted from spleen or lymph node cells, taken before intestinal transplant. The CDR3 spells CASSRGATNEKLFF. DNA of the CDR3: TGTGCCAGCAGCCGGGGGGCAACTAATGAAAAACTGTTTTTT.